The next 6 T cell receptor beta chains were all read from a single sample in a study of patients and donors after allogeneic stem cell transplantation. TCRdb re-analysed the RT-PCR reads in MiXCR, keeping a single row per CDR3 protein. The repertoire consists of roughly 940,000 distinct CDR3 sequences, with approximately 18% occurring once and the leading ten covering around 6%. Specimen: blood, either unsorted or a sorted T cell fraction (not recorded which). These receptors came from a human donor who was either an allogeneic HSCT recipient or a stem cell or donor lymphocyte infusion donor (not recorded which). It is not recorded whose cells these are; they may come from a transplant donor.

This chain connects TRBV5-1 to TRBJ2-3; 11 nucleotides match TRBD2. CDR1 is SGHRS and CDR2 is YFSETQ in the germline V gene. The CDR3 consists of 16 residues. Germline trimming cut 5 bases from V and 4 bases from J; bases unmatched to any gene: 9. CDR3 DNA sequence: TGCGCCAGCAGATTCGGGACTAGCGGAGGGGCAGATACGCAGTATTTT. Its protein product is CASRFGTSGGADTQYF.

The chain employs TRBV10-3 and TRBJ2-7; tentative D call: TRBD2 (6 bases). The length of the CDR3 is 15 residues. Trimming removed 3 bases from V and 5 bases from J, with 17 bases in between. The V gene's germline CDR1 is ENHRY and CDR2 SYGVKD. The CDR3 sequence: CAISEVGGKGNEQYF. The CDR3 nucleotides are TGTGCCATCAGTGAAGTAGGCGGGAAAGGAAACGAGCAGTACTTC.

This clonotype was counted ten times or more. The CDR3 region has the DNA TGCAGTGCTAGAGATGGAGGGTTAATGAACACTGAAGCTTTCTTT. It yields the protein CSARDGGLMNTEAFF. The J gene is TRBJ1-1, the V gene TRBV20-1, with D hard to call. The germline gives CDR1 DFQATT, CDR2 SNEGSKA (reference sequence). This CDR3 comprises 15 residues. Trimming cost V 0 bases and J 0 bases, with 11 bases left between them.

This sequence joins TRBV4-1 and TRBJ2-1; 9 bases are a match to TRBD2. After removal of 1 base from V and 7 bases from J, the junction contained 11 bases not matched to a gene. CDR1 is MGHRA, CDR2 YSYEKL, per germline. The CDR3 is made up of 17 amino acids. The CDR3 region is CASSQGLAGPLRNEQFF. For the CDR3, the DNA is TGCGCCAGCAGCCAAGGCCTAGCGGGGCCTCTTCGGAATGAGCAGTTCTTC.

In DNA, the CDR3 is TGTGCCAGTAGTATAGCGGGCAGGGTTGAAACTGAAGCTTTCTTT. This codes for CASSIAGRVETEAFF. This chain uses TRBV19 with TRBJ1-1, with D maybe TRBD1 (5 bases). Germline V lookup: CDR1 LNHDA, CDR2 SQIVND (reference sequence). This CDR3 comprises 15 residues. V was clipped by 1 base and J by 5 bases, with 14 bases between them.

V usage is TRBV9 and J usage is TRBJ1-1; D is unresolved. Deletions cut 5 bases from V and 3 bases from J, with 11 bases between. There are 13 residues in the CDR3. Per the germline V gene, CDR1 is SGDLS and CDR2 is YYNGEE. The CDR3 DNA follows: TGTGCCAGCAGGGGCACTAGGGACACTGAAGCTTTCTTT. It encodes CASRGTRDTEAFF.